The present entry profiles one TCR beta chain with its context. The target antigen is unknown. TCRdb's table, derived via immunoSEQ multiplex PCR, lists solely in-frame clones and lacks some. The top ten hold 1% to 1.5% of the sample, which has roughly 110,000 clones, around 90% seen once. Germline V gives CDR1 LNHDA, CDR2 SQIVND (reference sequence). This CDR3 spans 15 amino acids. The ends were cut back, 1 base at V and 7 bases at J, with 14 bases in the middle. The data were taken from a study of OX40 agonist ivuxolimab in advanced cancers. Study-wide points: CD8+ T cells averaged more expanded clones than CD4+.

This chain joins TRBV19 and TRBJ1-5; D might be TRBD1 (6 bases). The source was CD4+ or CD8+ T cells sorted from blood, collected in a trial of the OX40 agonist ivuxolimab. This receptor was obtained from an adult with an advanced solid tumor such as melanoma, head and neck, liver or kidney cancer. In DNA form, the CDR3 reads TGTGCCAGTAGTATAGGGGGGCAGGGGCAACAGCCCCAGCATTTT. As protein: CASSIGGQGQQPQHF.